This TCR beta chain was observed in a study of blood T cell repertoires in COVID-19. Study overall: The United States, Italy and Spain supplied acute and convalescent COVID-19 samples.

V was clipped by 6 bases and J by 1 base, with 15 bases between them. Germline values: CDR1 MNHEY, CDR2 SVGAGI. This CDR3 is 15 amino acids long. Methods used by the authors: Using reference gene primer amplification, nucleated cell counts were estimated. Sequencing used immunoSEQ multiplex PCR; TCRdb keeps in-frame clones, though not all of them. V, J and clone size are those of that table, while D and trimming were read from the DNA. The data hold about 250,000 clones, with over 75% observed a single time. The Seattle site enrolled patients during active infection and followed them longitudinally. This receptor was obtained from a man between 50 and 59 years old with COVID-19, enrolled during active disease. The chain carries TRBV6-5 and TRBJ1-1; D is perhaps TRBD1 (5 bases). The specimen was peripheral blood. The CDR3 loop is CASSEQPTGNTEAFF. The CDR3 DNA reads TGTGCCAGCAGCGAGCAGCCTACAGGGAACACTGAAGCTTTCTTT.